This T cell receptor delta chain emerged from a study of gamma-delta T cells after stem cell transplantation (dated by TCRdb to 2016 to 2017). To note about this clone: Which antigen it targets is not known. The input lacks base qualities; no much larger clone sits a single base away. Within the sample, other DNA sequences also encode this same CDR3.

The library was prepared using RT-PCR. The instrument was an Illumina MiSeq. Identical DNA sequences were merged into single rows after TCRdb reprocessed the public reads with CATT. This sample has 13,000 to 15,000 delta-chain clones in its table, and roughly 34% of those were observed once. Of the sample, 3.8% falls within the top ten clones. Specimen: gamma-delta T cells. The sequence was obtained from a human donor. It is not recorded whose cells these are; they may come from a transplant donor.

The sequenced DNA: TGTGCCTGTGACACCGCGGGGGGATATGGCTCCTGGGACACCCGACAGATGTTTTTC. Its product reads: CACDTAGGYGSWDTRQMFF. This receptor chain uses TRDV2 and TRDJ3; 8 of the junction bases match TRDD3. Via the germline V gene, CDR1 is GEAIGNYY and CDR2 EKD. Trimming removed 0 bases from V and 0 bases from J; the gene matches leave 6 bases unexplained. The CDR3 sequence holds 19 residues, the cysteine and phenylalanine included. The kept DNA is CDR3 alone, 57 bases in frame from the first base.